This TCR beta chain was sequenced for a study of T cell responses to AZD1222 COVID-19 vaccine. Assay: immunoSEQ multiplex PCR; the TCRdb copy retains only in-frame clones and omits some. The sample lists fewer than 75,000 clones, 75% to 95% seen once, with 6.3% in the top ten. Study-wide results and caveats: Researchers report vaccine-associated CD4 TCRs spanning spike, with dominance at 160-218 and 743-854. Spike-specific TCR breadth and depth went up after people got two AZD1222 doses. White British ancestry dominated among donors, who included more females, and clonal diversity was possibly underestimated.

The germline V and J ends were trimmed by 0 bases and 1 base, with 7 bases remaining between them. CDR1 and CDR2 from the germline V gene are SGDLS and YYNGEE. The CDR3 covers 15 residues. Comment on this clone: Its antigen is still unknown.

This TCR derives from an adult who received the MenACWY meningococcal vaccine as a control. This rearrangement joins TRBV9 to TRBJ2-2, with D uncertain. Sequencing used peripheral blood, obtained 28 days after the second dose of the MenACWY control vaccine. The CDR3 reads CASSVAFGNTGELFF. The CDR3 DNA is TGTGCCAGCAGCGTAGCTTTCGGGAACACCGGGGAGCTGTTTTTT.